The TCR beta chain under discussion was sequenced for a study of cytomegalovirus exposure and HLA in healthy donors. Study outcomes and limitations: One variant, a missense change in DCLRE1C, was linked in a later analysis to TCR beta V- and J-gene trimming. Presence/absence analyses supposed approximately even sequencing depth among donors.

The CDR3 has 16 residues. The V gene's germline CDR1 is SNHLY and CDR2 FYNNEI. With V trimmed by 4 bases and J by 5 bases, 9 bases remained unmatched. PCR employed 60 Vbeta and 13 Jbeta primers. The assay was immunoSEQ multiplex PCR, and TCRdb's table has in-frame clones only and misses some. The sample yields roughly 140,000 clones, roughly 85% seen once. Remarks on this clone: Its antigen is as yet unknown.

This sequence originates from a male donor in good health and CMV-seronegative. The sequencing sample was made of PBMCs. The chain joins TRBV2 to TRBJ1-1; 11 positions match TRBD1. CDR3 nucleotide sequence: TGTGCCAGCAGTGGATCCGGGGGACAGGGGGGGACTGAAGCTTTCTTT. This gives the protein CASSGSGGQGGTEAFF.